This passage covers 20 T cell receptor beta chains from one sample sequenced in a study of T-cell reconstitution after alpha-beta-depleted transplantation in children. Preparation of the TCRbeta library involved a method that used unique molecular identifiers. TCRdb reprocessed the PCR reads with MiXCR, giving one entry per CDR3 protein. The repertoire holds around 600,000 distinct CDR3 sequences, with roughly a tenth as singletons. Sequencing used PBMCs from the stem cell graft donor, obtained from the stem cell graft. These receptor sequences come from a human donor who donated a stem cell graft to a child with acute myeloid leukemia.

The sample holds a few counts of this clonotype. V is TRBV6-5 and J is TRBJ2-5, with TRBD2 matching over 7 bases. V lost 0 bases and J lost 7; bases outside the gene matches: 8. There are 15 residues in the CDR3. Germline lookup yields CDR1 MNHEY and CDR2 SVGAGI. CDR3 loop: CASSYSGGVGGTQYF. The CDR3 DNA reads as TGTGCCAGCAGTTACTCGGGGGGGGTCGGGGGGACCCAGTACTTC.

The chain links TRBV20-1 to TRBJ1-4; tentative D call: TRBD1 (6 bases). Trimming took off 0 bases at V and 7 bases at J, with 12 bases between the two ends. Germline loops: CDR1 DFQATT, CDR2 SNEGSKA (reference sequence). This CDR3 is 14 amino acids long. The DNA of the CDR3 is TGCAGTGCTAGAGATGGGGGAGGGGGTGAAAAACTGTTTTTT. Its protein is CSARDGGGGEKLFF.

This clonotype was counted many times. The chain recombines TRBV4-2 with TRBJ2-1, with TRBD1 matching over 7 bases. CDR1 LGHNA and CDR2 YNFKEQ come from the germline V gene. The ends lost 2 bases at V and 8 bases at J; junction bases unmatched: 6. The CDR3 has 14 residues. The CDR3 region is CASSQLLRGHEQFF. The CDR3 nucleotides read TGTGCCAGCAGCCAATTACTGAGGGGGCATGAGCAGTTCTTC.

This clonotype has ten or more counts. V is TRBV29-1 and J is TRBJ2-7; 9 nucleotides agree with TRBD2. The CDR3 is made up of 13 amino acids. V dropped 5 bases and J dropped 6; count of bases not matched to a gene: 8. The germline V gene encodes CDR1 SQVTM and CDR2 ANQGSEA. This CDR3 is CSVWSSGRGEQYF. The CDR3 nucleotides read TGCAGCGTTTGGAGTAGCGGGAGAGGCGAGCAGTACTTC.

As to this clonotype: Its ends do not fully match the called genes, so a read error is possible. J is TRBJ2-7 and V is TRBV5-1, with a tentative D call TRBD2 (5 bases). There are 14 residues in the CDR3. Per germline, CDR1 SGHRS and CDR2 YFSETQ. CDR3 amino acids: CASRLVGAEYEQYF. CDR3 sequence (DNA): TGCGCCAGCAGATTGGTGGGAGCTGAATACGAGCAGTACTTC.

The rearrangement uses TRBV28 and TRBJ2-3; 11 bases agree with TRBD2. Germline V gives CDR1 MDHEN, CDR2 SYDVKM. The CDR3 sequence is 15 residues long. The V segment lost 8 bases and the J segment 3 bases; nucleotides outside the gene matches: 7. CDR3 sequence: CASQLAGVFTDTQYF. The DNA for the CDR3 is TGTGCCAGCCAACTAGCGGGAGTTTTTACAGATACGCAGTATTTT.

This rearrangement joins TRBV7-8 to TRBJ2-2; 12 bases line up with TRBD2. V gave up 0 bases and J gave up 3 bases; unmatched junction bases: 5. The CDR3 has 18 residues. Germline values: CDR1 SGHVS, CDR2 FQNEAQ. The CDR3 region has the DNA TGTGCCAGCAGCTTAGCCCTGGCTAGCGGGAGGGACACCGGGGAGCTGTTTTTT. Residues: CASSLALASGRDTGELFF.

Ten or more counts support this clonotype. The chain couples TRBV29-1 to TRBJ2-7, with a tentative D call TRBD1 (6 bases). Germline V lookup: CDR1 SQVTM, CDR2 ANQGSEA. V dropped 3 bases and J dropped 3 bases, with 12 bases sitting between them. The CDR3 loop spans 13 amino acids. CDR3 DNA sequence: TGCAGCGTTGACAGGGGTCGGGGCTACGAGCAGTACTTC. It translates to CSVDRGRGYEQYF.

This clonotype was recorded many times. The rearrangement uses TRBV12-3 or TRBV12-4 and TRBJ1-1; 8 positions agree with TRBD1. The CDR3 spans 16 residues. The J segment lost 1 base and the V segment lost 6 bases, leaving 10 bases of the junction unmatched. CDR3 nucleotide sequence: TGTGCCAGCAGCCGACCAGGGGGCTCTTGGAACACTGAAGCTTTCTTT. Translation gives CASSRPGGSWNTEAFF.

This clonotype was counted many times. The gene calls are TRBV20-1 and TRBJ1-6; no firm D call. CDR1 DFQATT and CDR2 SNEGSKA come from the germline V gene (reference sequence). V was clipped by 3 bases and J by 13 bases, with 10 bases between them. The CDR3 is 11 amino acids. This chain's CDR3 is CSASYPAPLHF. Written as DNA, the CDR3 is TGCAGTGCTAGCTACCCTGCGCCCCTCCACTTT.

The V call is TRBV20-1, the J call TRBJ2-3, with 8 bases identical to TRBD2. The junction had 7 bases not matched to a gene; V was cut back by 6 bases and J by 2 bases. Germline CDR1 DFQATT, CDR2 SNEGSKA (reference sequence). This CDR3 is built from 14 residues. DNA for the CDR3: TGCAGTGCCTCGGGAGGGCCGTTCACAGATACGCAGTATTTT. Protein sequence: CSASGGPFTDTQYF.

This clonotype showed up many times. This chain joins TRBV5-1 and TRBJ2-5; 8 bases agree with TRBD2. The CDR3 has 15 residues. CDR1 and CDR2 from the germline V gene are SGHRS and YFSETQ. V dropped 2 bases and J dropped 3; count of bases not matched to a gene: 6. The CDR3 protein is CASSLLLADEETQYF. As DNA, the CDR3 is TGCGCCAGCAGCTTACTACTAGCGGATGAAGAGACCCAGTACTTC. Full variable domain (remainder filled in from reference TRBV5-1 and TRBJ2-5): KAGVTQTPRYLIKTRGQQVTLSCSPISGHRSVSWYQQTPGQGLQFLFEYFSETQRNKGNFPGRFSGRQFSNSRSEMNVSTLELGDSALYLCASSLLLADEETQYFGPGTRLLVL.

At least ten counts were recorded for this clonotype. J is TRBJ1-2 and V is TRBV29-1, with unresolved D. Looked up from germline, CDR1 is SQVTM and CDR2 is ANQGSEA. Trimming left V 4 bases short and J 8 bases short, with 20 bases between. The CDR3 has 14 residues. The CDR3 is CSVGPDREVYGYTF. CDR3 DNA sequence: TGCAGCGTTGGCCCCGACCGGGAGGTCTACGGCTACACCTTC.

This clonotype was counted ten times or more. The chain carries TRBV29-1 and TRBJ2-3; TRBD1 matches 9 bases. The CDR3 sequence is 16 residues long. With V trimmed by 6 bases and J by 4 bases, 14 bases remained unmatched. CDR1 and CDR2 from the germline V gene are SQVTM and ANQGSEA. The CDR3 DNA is TGCAGCGTGTCGGCCCGGGACAGGGCACCCGCAGATACGCAGTATTTT. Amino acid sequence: CSVSARDRAPADTQYF.

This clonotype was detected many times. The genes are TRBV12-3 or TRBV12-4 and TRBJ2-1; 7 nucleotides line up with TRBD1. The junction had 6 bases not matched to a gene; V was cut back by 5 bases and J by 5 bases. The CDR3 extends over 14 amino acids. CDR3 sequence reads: CASSRTGPNNEQFF. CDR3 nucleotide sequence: TGTGCCAGCAGTAGGACAGGCCCCAACAATGAGCAGTTCTTC.

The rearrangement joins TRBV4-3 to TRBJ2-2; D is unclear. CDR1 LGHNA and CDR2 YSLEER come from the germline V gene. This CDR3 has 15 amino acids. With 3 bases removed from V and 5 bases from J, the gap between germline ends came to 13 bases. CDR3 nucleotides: TGCGCCAGCAGCCAGGTCCAGATGGGGACCGGGGAGCTGTTTTTT. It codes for CASSQVQMGTGELFF.

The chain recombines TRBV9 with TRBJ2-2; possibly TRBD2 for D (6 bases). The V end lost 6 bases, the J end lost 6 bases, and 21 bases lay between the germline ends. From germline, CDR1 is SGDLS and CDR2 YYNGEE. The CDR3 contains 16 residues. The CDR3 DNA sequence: TGTGCCAGCACCTCCTCTCGCGGAGGGTGGGCCGGGGAGCTGTTTTTT. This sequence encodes CASTSSRGGWAGELFF.

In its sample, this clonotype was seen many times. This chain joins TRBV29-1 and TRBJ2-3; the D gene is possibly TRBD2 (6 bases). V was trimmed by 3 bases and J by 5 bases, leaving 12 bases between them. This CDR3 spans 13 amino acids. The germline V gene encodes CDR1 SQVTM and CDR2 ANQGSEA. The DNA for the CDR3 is TGCAGCGTTGACAGGGAGGTTAAAGATACGCAGTATTTT. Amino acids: CSVDREVKDTQYF.

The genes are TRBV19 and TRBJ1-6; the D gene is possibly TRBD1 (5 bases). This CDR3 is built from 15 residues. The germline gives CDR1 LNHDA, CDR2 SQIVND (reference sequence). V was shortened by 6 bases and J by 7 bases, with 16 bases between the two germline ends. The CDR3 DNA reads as TGTGCCAGTAGAAATTGGGGGACCCAAAATTCACCCCTCCACTTT. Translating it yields CASRNWGTQNSPLHF.

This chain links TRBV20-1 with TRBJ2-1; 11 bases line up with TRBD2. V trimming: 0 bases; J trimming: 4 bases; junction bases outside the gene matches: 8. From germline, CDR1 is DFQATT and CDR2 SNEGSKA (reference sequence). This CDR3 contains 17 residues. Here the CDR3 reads CSARDLLLAGEYNEQFF. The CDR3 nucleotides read TGCAGTGCTAGAGATCTGCTACTAGCGGGAGAGTACAATGAGCAGTTCTTC.